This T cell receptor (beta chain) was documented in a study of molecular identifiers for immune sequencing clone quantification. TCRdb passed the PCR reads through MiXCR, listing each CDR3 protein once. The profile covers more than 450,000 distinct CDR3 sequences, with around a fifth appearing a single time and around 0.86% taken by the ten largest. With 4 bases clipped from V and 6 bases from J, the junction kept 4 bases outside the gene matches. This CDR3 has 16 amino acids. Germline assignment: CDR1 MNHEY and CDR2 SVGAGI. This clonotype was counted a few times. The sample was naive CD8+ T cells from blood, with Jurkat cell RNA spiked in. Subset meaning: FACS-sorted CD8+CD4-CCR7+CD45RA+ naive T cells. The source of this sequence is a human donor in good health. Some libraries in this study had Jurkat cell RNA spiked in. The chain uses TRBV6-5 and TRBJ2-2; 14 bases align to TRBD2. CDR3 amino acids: CASSWGLAGVAGELFF. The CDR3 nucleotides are TGTGCCAGCAGTTGGGGACTAGCGGGGGTCGCCGGGGAGCTGTTTTTT.